Shown below are 19 T cell receptor beta chains from a single sample sequenced in a study of T cell repertoires in aging, cancer and after chemotherapy. Peripheral blood genomic DNA, not sorted cells or RNA, was the template. A mixed TRB-A/B primer pool amplified rearranged TRB by multiplex touch-down PCR. TCRdb passed the multiplex PCR reads through MiXCR, listing each CDR3 protein once. Here the sample spans more than 1,000 distinct CDR3 sequences, approximately 18% being singletons. The sequencing input was blood. The receptors here all came from a human donor with a solid tumor.

By sample share, this clonotype is medium-sized. This chain links TRBV11-2 with TRBJ1-2; D call uncertain. CDR1 and CDR2 from the germline V gene are SGHAT and FQNNGV. Trimming removed 5 bases at V and 4 bases at J, with 17 bases between. This CDR3 comprises 15 residues. CDR3 residues: CASSPGGATSYGYTF. The CDR3 nucleotides read TGTGCCAGCAGCCCGGGTGGAGCCACTAGCTATGGCTACACCTTC. Variable domain in full (rest from reference TRBV11-2 and TRBJ1-2): EAGVAQSPRYKIIEKRQSVAFWCNPISGHATLYWYQQILGQGPKLLIQFQNNGVVDDSQLPKDRFSAERLKGVDSTLKIQPAKLEDSAVYLCASSPGGATSYGYTFGSGTRLTVV.

This sequence joins TRBV24-1 and TRBJ1-1; unclear D gene. The germline V gene encodes CDR1 KGHDR and CDR2 SFDVKD. V lost 5 bases, J lost 10 bases, and 19 bases lay in between. The CDR3 has 14 residues. Here the CDR3 DNA reads TGTGCCACCAGTGCATCCTCATGGCCGGTCGGAGCTTTCTTT. Encoded protein: CATSASSWPVGAFF.

This clonotype came up a few times. The CDR3 spells CASSLYRGNQPQHF. In DNA form, the CDR3 reads TGTGCCAGCAGCTTGTACAGGGGCAATCAGCCCCAGCATTTT. The chain is built from TRBV5-6 and TRBJ1-5; D is possibly TRBD1 (6 bases). V lost 1 base and J lost 2, with 7 bases in between. Germline assignment: CDR1 SGHDT and CDR2 YYEEEE. The length of the CDR3 is 14 residues.

By share, this clonotype counts as medium-sized (0.01 to 0.1%). This chain joins TRBV7-6 and TRBJ2-7, with TRBD1 identical over 9 bases. Trimming took 5 bases from V and 1 from J; bases not matched to a gene: 6. The CDR3 extends over 15 amino acids. The V gene's germline CDR1 is SGHVS and CDR2 FNYEAQ. The CDR3 DNA reads TGTGCCAGCAGCCTCGACAGGGGGTTTTCCTACGAGCAGTACTTC. Its translation: CASSLDRGFSYEQYF.

The table lists this clonotype with a count of one. Relative to the germline gene, one junction end is altered; a read error may explain this. This chain links TRBV6-2 or TRBV6-3 with TRBJ1-5; D may be TRBD1 (6 bases). Germline V gives CDR1 MNHEY, CDR2 SVGEGT. CDR3 length equals 17 residues. Here the CDR3 DNA reads TGTGCCAGCAGTTACTCGAAATCCGGCAGGGGCGGTCAGCCCCAGAATTTT. Residues: CASSYSKSGRGGQPQNF.

The CDR3 DNA is TGTGCCAGCAGTTTTGGGATCCTAGGAAACACCATATATTTT. Residues: CASSFGILGNTIYF. V gene TRBV12-3 or TRBV12-4 combines with J gene TRBJ1-3; D gene unclear. Trimming took 3 bases from V and 4 from J, leaving 10 bases between them. The CDR3 runs 14 residues.

The V gene is TRBV18, the J gene TRBJ1-1; D is uncertain. Germline values: CDR1 KGHSH, CDR2 LQKENI. The CDR3 contains 16 residues. Trimming took off 6 bases at V and 5 bases at J, with 22 bases between the two ends. CDR3 DNA sequence: TGTGCCAGCTCGCCCGAATCCGGAGTCCCGGATACTGAAGCTTTCTTT. It specifies CASSPESGVPDTEAFF.

About this clonotype itself: A read error may be the cause here, since a much bigger clone is one base away. This sequence joins TRBV7-6 and TRBJ2-7, with 7 bases matching TRBD2. The CDR3 covers 15 residues. CDR1 and CDR2 (germline): SGHVS, FNYEAQ. After removal of 5 bases from V and 1 base from J, the junction contained 8 bases not matched to a gene. CDR3 protein: CASSLDGGFSYEQYF. The CDR3 DNA is TGTGCCAGCAGCCTCGACGGGGGGTTTTCCTACGAGCAGTACTTC.

By share, this clonotype ranks as medium-sized (0.01 to 0.1%). The rearrangement links TRBV19 to TRBJ2-2, with a tentative D call TRBD1 (6 bases). V lost 7 bases, J lost 6 bases, and 21 bases lay in between. CDR3 size: 16 residues. The germline gives CDR1 LNHDA, CDR2 SQIVND (reference sequence). CDR3 sequence: CASKVGADWSAGELFF. The CDR3 DNA follows: TGTGCCAGTAAAGTGGGGGCTGACTGGAGCGCCGGGGAGCTGTTTTTT.

The sample holds a few counts of this clonotype. V usage is TRBV19 and J usage is TRBJ2-4; 7 bases line up with TRBD1. This CDR3 is built from 15 residues. Germline V lookup: CDR1 LNHDA, CDR2 SQIVND (reference sequence). The V and J ends lost 8 bases and 7 bases, in that order; junction bases with no gene match: 14. The CDR3, as DNA: TGTGCCAGTTCCGAGCCGACAGGGCGTTGGAACATTCAGTACTTC. Translating it yields CASSEPTGRWNIQYF.

On this clonotype: An end of the junction differs from the germline gene, which may be a read error. The chain recombines TRBV2 with TRBJ1-5; D perhaps matches TRBD1 (5 bases). This CDR3 comprises 15 residues. CDR1 and CDR2 from the germline V gene are SNHLY and FYNNEI. CDR3 sequence reads: CASSGGLHSNRPQHF. CDR3 DNA: TGTGCCAGCAGTGGGGGACTCCATAGCAATCGGCCCCAGCATTTT. The full variable domain, with the rest looked up from reference TRBV2 and TRBJ1-5, is EPEVTQTPSHQVTQMGQEVILRCVPISNHLYFYWYRQILGQKVEFLVSFYNNEISEKSEIFDDQFSVERPDGSNFTLKIRSTKLEDSAMYFCASSGGLHSNRPQHFGDGTRLSIL.

In this sample, this clonotype turned up a few times. This chain joins TRBV20-1 and TRBJ2-7, with D unclear. The V end was cut by 1 base, the J end by 6 bases, with 13 bases between. Looked up from germline, CDR1 is DFQATT and CDR2 is SNEGSKA (reference sequence). CDR3 length: 13 amino acids. CDR3 sequence: CSARVRSPGEQYF. CDR3 in DNA: TGCAGTGCTAGAGTGCGGTCCCCTGGCGAGCAGTACTTC.

By sample share, this clonotype is large. In DNA, the CDR3 is TGCAGTGCGCGCAGGGGCGATAACGAGCAGTACTTC. Its protein product is CSARRGDNEQYF. This rearrangement joins TRBV20-1 to TRBJ2-7; D might be TRBD1 (6 bases). Germline CDR1 reads DFQATT; CDR2 reads SNEGSKA (reference sequence). V was trimmed by 6 bases and J by 5 bases, leaving 14 bases between them. This CDR3 region has 12 residues.

This rearrangement joins TRBV5-4 to TRBJ2-3; D is ambiguous. V was shortened by 2 bases and J by 5 bases, with 3 bases between the two germline ends. From germline, CDR1 is SGHNT and CDR2 YYREEE (reference sequence). The CDR3 totals 11 residues. The CDR3 reads CASSFGDTQYF. Here the CDR3 DNA reads TGTGCCAGCAGCTTTGGAGATACGCAGTATTTT. The entire variable domain, with the rest obtained from reference TRBV5-4 and TRBJ2-3, is as follows: ETGVTQSPTHLIKTRGQQVTLRCSSQSGHNTVSWYQQALGQGPQFIFQYYREEENGRGNFPPRFSGLQFPNYSSELNVNALELDDSALYLCASSFGDTQYFGPGTRLTVL.

This clonotype was observed a few times. The V gene is TRBV12-3 or TRBV12-4, the J gene TRBJ1-4; D gene unclear. This CDR3 region has 12 residues. Trimming removed 6 bases at V and 10 bases at J, with 12 bases between. The CDR3 DNA sequence: TGTGCCAGCAGCCCGTTTGTTCGAAAACTGTTTTTT. Its translation is CASSPFVRKLFF.

The rearrangement uses TRBV5-1 and TRBJ1-2; TRBD1 matches 10 bases. Germline loops: CDR1 SGHRS, CDR2 YFSETQ. Unmatched junction bases numbered 10, after V lost 4 bases and J lost 10 bases. The CDR3 totals 14 residues. The CDR3 spells CASSPGQGEGLYTF. For the CDR3, the DNA is TGCGCCAGCAGCCCCGGACAGGGGGAAGGTCTCTACACCTTC.

This clonotype is deemed medium-sized (0.01 to 0.1%). This sequence joins TRBV7-3 and TRBJ2-5; D is uncertain. Germline CDR1 and CDR2: SGHTA and FQGTGA. The CDR3 sequence is 14 residues long. With 1 base removed from V and 3 bases from J, the gap between germline ends came to 9 bases. The CDR3 region is CASSLKGSEETQYF. The CDR3, as DNA: TGTGCCAGCAGCTTAAAGGGAAGTGAAGAGACCCAGTACTTC. The whole variable domain, remainder taken from reference TRBV7-3 and TRBJ2-5, is GAGVSQTPSNKVTEKGKYVELRCDPISGHTALYWYRQSLGQGPEFLIYFQGTGAADDSGLPNDRFFAVRPEGSVSTLKIQRTERGDSAVYLCASSLKGSEETQYFGPGTRLLVL.

The V call is TRBV12-3 or TRBV12-4, the J call TRBJ2-7, with TRBD1 as a possible D gene (6 bases). CDR3 length: 12 residues. V lost 3 bases to trimming and J lost 5 bases, with 8 bases between them. The CDR3 nucleotides are TGTGCCAGCAGTTTTGAGGGGGACGAGCAGTACTTC. Translated, it gives CASSFEGDEQYF.

This clonotype was counted a few times. The chain is built from TRBV4-2 and TRBJ1-5, with D tentatively TRBD1 (5 bases). Germline CDR1 reads LGHNA; CDR2 reads YNFKEQ. There are 14 residues in the CDR3. V shed 3 bases and J shed 7 bases, with 13 bases lying between them. The CDR3 loop reads CASSHSAGGQPQHF. The CDR3 nucleotides read TGTGCCAGCAGCCACTCAGCGGGGGGACAGCCCCAGCATTTT.